This T cell receptor (beta chain) was found in a study of T cells after yellow fever vaccination (dated by TCRdb to between 2018 and 2020). About the investigation overall: The SMART-Seq v4 Ultra Low Input RNA kit was used to prepare libraries from fractions with low cell numbers. To track T-cell clones before and after primary and booster YFV17D yellow fever vaccination, bulk TCR alpha and beta repertoires were sequenced longitudinally. Two healthy male donors, one aged 18 to 30 and one aged 30 to 40 years, were included in the cohort. Blood samples were taken at several timepoints before and after primary and secondary immunization, and bulk PBMC replicates and cell subsets were isolated.

The data were produced on an Illumina NovaSeq 6000. TCR cDNA was synthesized by 5'RACE template switching, through which a universal primer site and unique molecular identifiers were introduced. cDNA synthesis was primed from both the TCR alpha and TCR beta constant segments. Library amplification involved two PCR steps, and the second step added sample barcodes and sequencing adapters. Sequencing of the libraries was done on either Illumina HiSeq 2500 (2x100 bp) or NovaSeq (2x150 bp). The original pipeline was this. Reads were demultiplexed and collapsed into UMI consensus sequences with MIGEC, and V(D)J alignment was performed with MiXCR. Vaccine-responding clonotypes were defined with edgeR using replicate PBMC samples, requiring FDR below 0.01 and a log2 fold change above 5 up to day 15. Bulk clonotypes were assigned CD4 or CD8 identity according to which sequenced CD4 or CD8 repertoire held them at higher abundance. TCRdb trimmed public reads at Q25 via fastp, called clones via MiXCR and kept in-frame beta chains. Under each unique CDR3 protein, matching rows form one entry showing the most common genes and DNA. These V and J calls originate from TCRdb's pipeline instead of the authors' own analysis. A total of some 320,000 distinct CDR3 sequences appear in this sample, approximately 12% of them only once. The ten most abundant clones make up 2.5% to 4% of the sample.

Notes on this clonotype: What this receptor recognizes is not known. It has no much larger one-base neighbor in the sample; base qualities were not kept.

Study-wide findings and limitations: The study included only a couple of donors, which limits how far the findings can be generalized. After the booster, most of the clones that had expanded following primary vaccination were detected again (around 97% of CD4 and around 88% of CD8), which suggests that memory was broadly maintained. Computational filtering was needed because FACS-sorted repertoires could contain abundant contaminating clonotypes from the bulk population. The secondary T-cell response was found to be weaker but faster than the primary response, with a peak reached on day 5 rather than on day 15. A small fraction of clonotypes appeared in both the CD4 and CD8 compartments, likely as a result of convergent recombination.

The treatment or condition tag for this specimen amounts to: live attenuated yellow fever vaccine strain. A standard Ficoll-Paque protocol was used to isolate PBMCs from peripheral blood. Dynabeads CD4 and CD8 positive selection kits were used to isolate the CD4 and CD8 T-cell fractions. RNA was extracted with TriZol from bulk PBMCs, CD4 and CD8 fractions, and dextramer-positive and dextramer-negative fractions. The trim is 3 bases for V and 5 bases for J, with a gap of 17 bases between the germline ends. Via the germline V gene (reference sequence), CDR1 is LGHDT and CDR2 YNNKEL. From cysteine to phenylalanine, the CDR3 is 16 amino acids long. Only the CDR3 part of the read is kept: 48 bases, read in frame from the first base.

Rearrangement joined TRBV3-1 to TRBJ1-5; the best D guess is TRBD1, with 5 bases matching. The source is a man aged 18 to 29 who received the YFV17D yellow fever vaccine. Sequences were derived from CD4+ T cells sorted from PBMCs, sampled 45 days after the yellow fever booster vaccination. The DNA sequence is as follows: TGTGCCAGCAGCCACGGATGGTCGGGGGGACATCAGCCCCAGCATTTT. It specifies CASSHGWSGGHQPQHF.